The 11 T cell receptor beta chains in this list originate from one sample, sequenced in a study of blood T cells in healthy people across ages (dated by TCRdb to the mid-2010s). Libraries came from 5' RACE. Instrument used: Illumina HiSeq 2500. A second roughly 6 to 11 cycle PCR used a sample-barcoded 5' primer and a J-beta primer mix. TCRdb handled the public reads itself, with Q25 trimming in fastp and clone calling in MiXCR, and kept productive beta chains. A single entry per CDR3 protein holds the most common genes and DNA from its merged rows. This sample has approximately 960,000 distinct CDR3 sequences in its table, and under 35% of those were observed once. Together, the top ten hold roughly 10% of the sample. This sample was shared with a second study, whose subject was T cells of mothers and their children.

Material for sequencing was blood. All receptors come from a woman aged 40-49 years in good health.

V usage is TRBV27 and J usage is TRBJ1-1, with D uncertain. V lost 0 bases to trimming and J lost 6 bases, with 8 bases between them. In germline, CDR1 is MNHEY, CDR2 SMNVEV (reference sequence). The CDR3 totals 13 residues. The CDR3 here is CASSLSGVPEAFF. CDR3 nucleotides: TGTGCCAGCAGTTTATCGGGTGTTCCTGAAGCTTTCTTT.

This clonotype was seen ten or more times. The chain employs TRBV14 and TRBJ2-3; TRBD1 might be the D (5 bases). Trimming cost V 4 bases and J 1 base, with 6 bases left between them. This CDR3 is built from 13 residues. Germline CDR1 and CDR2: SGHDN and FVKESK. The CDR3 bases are TGTGCCAGCAGCCGGACACGCACAGATACGCAGTATTTT. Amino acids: CASSRTRTDTQYF.

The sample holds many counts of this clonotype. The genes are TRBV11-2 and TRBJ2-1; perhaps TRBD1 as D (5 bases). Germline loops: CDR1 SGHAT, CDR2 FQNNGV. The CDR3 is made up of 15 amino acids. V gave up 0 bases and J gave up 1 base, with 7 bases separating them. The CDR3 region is CASSLEGASYNEQFF. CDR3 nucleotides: TGTGCCAGCAGCTTAGAAGGGGCGTCCTACAATGAGCAGTTCTTC. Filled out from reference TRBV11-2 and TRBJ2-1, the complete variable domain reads EAGVAQSPRYKIIEKRQSVAFWCNPISGHATLYWYQQILGQGPKLLIQFQNNGVVDDSQLPKDRFSAERLKGVDSTLKIQPAKLEDSAVYLCASSLEGASYNEQFFGPGTRLTVL.

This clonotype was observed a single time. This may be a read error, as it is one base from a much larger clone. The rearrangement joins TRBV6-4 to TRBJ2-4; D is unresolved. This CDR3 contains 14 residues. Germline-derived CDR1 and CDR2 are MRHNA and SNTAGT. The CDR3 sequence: CACSDSQQSGKKYF. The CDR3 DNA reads TGTGCCTGCAGTGACTCGCAGCAATCTGGAAAAAAGTACTTC.

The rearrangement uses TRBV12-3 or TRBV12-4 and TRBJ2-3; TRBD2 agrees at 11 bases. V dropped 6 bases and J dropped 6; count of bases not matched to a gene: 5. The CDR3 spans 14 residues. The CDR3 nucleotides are TGTGCCAGCAGGATAGCGGGGGGGCGGGATACGCAGTATTTT. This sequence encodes CASRIAGGRDTQYF.

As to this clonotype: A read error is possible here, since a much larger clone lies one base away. CDR3 amino acids: CCASWRGGRETQYF. In DNA form, the CDR3 reads TGCTGTGCTAGTTGGCGGGGGGGCAGGGAGACCCAGTACTTC. The genes are TRBV20-1 and TRBJ2-5, with TRBD2 matching 9 bases. CDR1 and CDR2 from the germline V gene are DFQATT and SNEGSKA (reference sequence). The CDR3 contains 14 residues.

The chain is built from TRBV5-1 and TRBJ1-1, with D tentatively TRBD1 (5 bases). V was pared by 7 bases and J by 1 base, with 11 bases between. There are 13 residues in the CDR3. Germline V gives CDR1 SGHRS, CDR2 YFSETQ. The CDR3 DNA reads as TGCGCCAGCGGGGGAGGGGCGAACACTGAAGCTTTCTTT. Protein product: CASGGGANTEAFF.

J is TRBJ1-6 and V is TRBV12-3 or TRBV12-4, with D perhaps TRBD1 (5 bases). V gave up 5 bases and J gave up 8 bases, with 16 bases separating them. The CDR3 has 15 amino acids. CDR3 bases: TGTGCCAGCAGTATGGGGCAAGTGTGGGATTCACCCCTCCACTTT. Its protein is CASSMGQVWDSPLHF.

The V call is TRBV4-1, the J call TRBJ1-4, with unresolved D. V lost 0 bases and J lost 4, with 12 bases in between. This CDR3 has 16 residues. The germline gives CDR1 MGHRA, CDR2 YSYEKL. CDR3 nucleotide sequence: TGCGCCAGCAGCCAAGATGGAGCGGCAGGTAATGAAAAACTGTTTTTT. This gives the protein CASSQDGAAGNEKLFF.

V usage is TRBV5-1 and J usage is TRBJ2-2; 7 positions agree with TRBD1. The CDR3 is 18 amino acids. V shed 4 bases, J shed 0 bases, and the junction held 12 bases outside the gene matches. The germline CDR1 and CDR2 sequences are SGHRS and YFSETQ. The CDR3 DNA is TGCGCCAGCAGCCACCATTTGAGGGGGCCCGCGAACACCGGGGAGCTGTTTTTT. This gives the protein CASSHHLRGPANTGELFF.

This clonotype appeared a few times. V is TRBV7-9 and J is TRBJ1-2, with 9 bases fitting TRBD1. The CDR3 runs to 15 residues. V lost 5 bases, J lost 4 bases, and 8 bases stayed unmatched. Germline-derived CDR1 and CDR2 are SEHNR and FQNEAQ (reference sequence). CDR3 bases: TGTGCCAGCAGCGCACTACAGGGGGCCGCCTATGGCTACACCTTC. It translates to CASSALQGAAYGYTF.